This passage covers 26 T cell receptor beta chains from one sample sequenced in a study of blood T cell repertoires in COVID-19. The repertoire was sequenced with immunoSEQ multiplex PCR; TCRdb's copy has only in-frame clones and lacks some. The table includes approximately 390,000 clones, 88% detected once. Sequenced material: PBMCs or T cells enriched from blood (not recorded which). The receptors were gathered from a woman in her forties with acute COVID-19.

V gene TRBV5-1 combines with J gene TRBJ2-2; possible D gene TRBD1, 6 bases. The germline V gene encodes CDR1 SGHRS and CDR2 YFSETQ. V lost 4 bases, J lost 1 base, and 11 bases lay in between. This CDR3 has 15 residues. The CDR3 DNA is TGCGCCAGCAGCACCGGGACATTGAACACCGGGGAGCTGTTTTTT. Translated: CASSTGTLNTGELFF.

The J gene is TRBJ1-6, the V gene TRBV9, with a tentative D call TRBD1 (5 bases). V lost 0 bases to trimming and J lost 14 bases, with 9 bases between them. CDR3 size: 12 residues. Germline CDR1 reads SGDLS; CDR2 reads YYNGEE. DNA of the CDR3: TGTGCCAGCAGCGTAGGAGGGGAGGCCCTCCACTTT. This translates into CASSVGGEALHF.

This clone was counted a single time. This chain connects TRBV5-1 to TRBJ1-2; 8 nucleotides align to TRBD1. Germline values: CDR1 SGHRS, CDR2 YFSETQ. Trimming removed 0 bases from V and 6 bases from J; junction bases left unmatched: 7. This CDR3 contains 15 residues. The CDR3 region has the DNA TGCGCCAGCAGCTTGGAGTGGGGACAGGAAGATGGCTACACCTTC. Its protein product is CASSLEWGQEDGYTF.

The chain links TRBV9 to TRBJ1-1; D unclear. Germline V gives CDR1 SGDLS, CDR2 YYNGEE. Trimming stripped 6 bases from V and 1 base from J, with 13 bases between. CDR3 length equals 14 residues. The chain's CDR3 is CASTVGGQNTEAFF. The CDR3 nucleotides are TGTGCCAGCACCGTTGGAGGGCAGAACACTGAAGCTTTCTTT. The full variable domain, rest sourced from reference TRBV9 and TRBJ1-1, is DSGVTQTPKHLITATGQRVTLRCSPRSGDLSVYWYQQSLDQGLQFLIQYYNGEERAKGNILERFSAQQFPDLHSELNLSSLELGDSALYFCASTVGGQNTEAFFGQGTRLTVV.

The chain has TRBV5-1 and TRBJ2-3, with D maybe TRBD1 (6 bases). Germline CDR1 SGHRS, CDR2 YFSETQ. The CDR3 totals 18 residues. V dropped 4 bases and J dropped 5 bases, with 26 bases sitting between them. The chain's CDR3 is CASSPTERRTESRDTQYF. In nucleotides, the CDR3 is TGCGCCAGCAGCCCTACGGAAAGACGGACAGAAAGTCGAGATACGCAGTATTTT.

The chain employs TRBV5-4 and TRBJ2-2, with 9 nucleotides matching TRBD2. Germline V gene sequence: CDR1 SGHNT, CDR2 YYREEE (reference sequence). The CDR3 sequence is 18 residues long. V shed 0 bases, J shed 6 bases, and the junction held 12 bases outside the gene matches. This CDR3 reads CASSLEFGGGAQSGELFF. Written as DNA, the CDR3 is TGTGCCAGCAGCTTGGAATTTGGCGGGGGGGCCCAATCCGGGGAGCTGTTTTTT.

V and J are TRBV15 and TRBJ2-7; D is unclear. The germline gives CDR1 LNHNV, CDR2 YYDKDF (reference sequence). V was pared by 0 bases and J by 6 bases, with 12 bases between. The CDR3 covers 14 residues. The CDR3, as DNA: TGTGCCACCAGCAGAGATCTCCGCGACATCGAGCAGTACTTC. This sequence encodes CATSRDLRDIEQYF.

V gene TRBV4-2 combines with J gene TRBJ1-4; D may be TRBD1 (6 bases). This CDR3 region has 15 residues. Looked up from germline, CDR1 is LGHNA and CDR2 is YNFKEQ. V gave up 4 bases and J gave up 8 bases, with 17 bases separating them. The CDR3 DNA sequence: TGTGCCAGCAGCCTGGGGGCGGGTAATCAAGAAAAACTGTTTTTT. Its translation is CASSLGAGNQEKLFF.

This clone appeared a few times. The CDR3 here is CASSLEFTGSQPQHF. CDR3 bases: TGTGCCAGCAGCTTAGAGTTCACGGGGAGTCAGCCCCAGCATTTT. The rearrangement joins TRBV7-8 to TRBJ1-5; D remains unclear. Looked up from germline, CDR1 is SGHVS and CDR2 is FQNEAQ. Deletions cut 1 base from V and 6 bases from J, with 13 bases between. The CDR3 contains 15 residues.

V usage is TRBV19 and J usage is TRBJ2-3, with 7 bases identical to TRBD2. Germline lookup yields CDR1 LNHDA and CDR2 SQIVND (reference sequence). The CDR3 is 14 amino acids. Trimming took 3 bases from V and 2 from J; bases not matched to a gene: 2. The CDR3 here is CASSMGTNTDTQYF. The CDR3 DNA follows: TGTGCCAGTAGTATGGGGACTAACACAGATACGCAGTATTTT.

As concerns this clone: This sample includes further DNA sequences coding for the same CDR3. The rearrangement uses TRBV29-1 and TRBJ2-7; perhaps TRBD1 as D (6 bases). V dropped 6 bases and J dropped 3 bases, with 9 bases sitting between them. CDR3 size: 11 residues. CDR1 and CDR2 (germline): SQVTM, ANQGSEA. The CDR3 DNA reads TGCAGCGTCGGGACAAACTACGAGCAGTACTTC. This codes for CSVGTNYEQYF.

The chain joins TRBV29-1 to TRBJ1-1, with D perhaps matching TRBD1 (5 bases). Trimming stripped 8 bases from V and 0 bases from J, with 16 bases between. From germline, CDR1 is SQVTM and CDR2 ANQGSEA. CDR3 size: 14 residues. In DNA, the CDR3 is TGCAGCCTTAGGACACTTTCTATGAACACTGAAGCTTTCTTT. It translates to CSLRTLSMNTEAFF.

The chain is built from TRBV19 and TRBJ1-5; 7 bases fit TRBD1. Per germline, CDR1 LNHDA and CDR2 SQIVND (reference sequence). V shed 3 bases, J shed 3 bases, and the junction held 8 bases outside the gene matches. The CDR3 loop spans 16 amino acids. CDR3: CASSMVGQIPNQPQHF. The CDR3 DNA reads as TGTGCCAGTAGTATGGTGGGACAGATTCCCAATCAGCCCCAGCATTTT. Supplemented by reference TRBV19 and TRBJ1-5, the full variable domain reads DGGITQSPKYLFRKEGQNVTLSCEQNLNHDAMYWYRQDPGQGLRLIYYSQIVNDFQKGDIAEGYSVSREKKESFPLTVTSAQKNPTAFYLCASSMVGQIPNQPQHFGDGTRLSIL.

The chain joins TRBV30 to TRBJ1-6, with 10 bases fitting TRBD1. Trimming cost V 7 bases and J 10 bases; bases outside gene matches: 10. Looked up from germline, CDR1 is GTSNPN and CDR2 is SVGIG (reference sequence). The CDR3 has 14 amino acids. DNA of the CDR3: TGTGCCTCTCCAACCGGACAGGGGGGATCACCCCTCCACTTT. Translated: CASPTGQGGSPLHF.

V and J are TRBV5-4 and TRBJ2-7; D is perhaps TRBD1 (6 bases). Germline lookup yields CDR1 SGHNT and CDR2 YYREEE (reference sequence). CDR3 size: 12 residues. V lost 4 bases and J lost 5, with 10 bases in between. CDR3 amino acids: CASSLTGNEQYF. CDR3 in DNA: TGTGCCAGCAGCCTTACAGGGAACGAGCAGTACTTC.

The chain couples TRBV29-1 to TRBJ1-3; D is perhaps TRBD1 (6 bases). CDR1 is SQVTM and CDR2 is ANQGSEA in the germline V gene. The CDR3 runs 14 residues. V lost 7 bases, J lost 4 bases, and 17 bases lay in between. The CDR3 here is CSAKIQGYGNTIYF. The CDR3 DNA reads as TGCAGCGCCAAGATACAGGGATACGGAAACACCATATATTTT. Drawing the rest from reference TRBV29-1 and TRBJ1-3, the complete variable domain is SAVISQKPSRDICQRGTSLTIQCQVDSQVTMMFWYRQQPGQSLTLIATANQGSEATYESGFVIDKFPISRPNLTFSTLTVSNMSPEDSSIYLCSAKIQGYGNTIYFGEGSWLTVV.

The chain recombines TRBV3-1 (or the pseudogene TRBV3-2) with TRBJ2-1; 8 bases are a match to TRBD2. The CDR3 totals 15 residues. The V and J ends lost 8 bases and 7 bases, in that order; junction bases with no gene match: 13. Per germline, CDR1 LGHDT and CDR2 YNNKEL (reference sequence). This chain's CDR3 is CASGHRGGAGNEQFF. The CDR3 bases are TGTGCCAGCGGTCACCGGGGGGGGGCAGGGAATGAGCAGTTCTTC.

This clone was detected once. The chain recombines TRBV5-4 with TRBJ2-3, with 11 bases aligning to TRBD2. V gave up 4 bases and J gave up 1 base; unmatched junction bases: 2. The CDR3 totals 15 residues. Per germline, CDR1 SGHNT and CDR2 YYREEE (reference sequence). The CDR3 loop reads CASSPSGGRTDTQYF. The DNA for the CDR3 is TGTGCCAGCAGCCCTAGCGGGGGGCGCACAGATACGCAGTATTTT.

The chain carries TRBV7-9 and TRBJ1-1; 8 bases match TRBD1. The CDR3 is 15 amino acids. V lost 4 bases and J lost 3; bases outside the gene matches: 7. CDR1 and CDR2 from the germline V gene are SEHNR and FQNEAQ (reference sequence). CDR3 DNA sequence: TGTGCCAGCAGCTATCAGGGGGCGTGGGACACTGAAGCTTTCTTT. Translated, it gives CASSYQGAWDTEAFF.

The chain carries TRBV7-6 and TRBJ2-3; 11 nucleotides line up with TRBD1. The germline CDR1 and CDR2 sequences are SGHVS and FNYEAQ. The CDR3 is 16 amino acids. J was trimmed by 5 bases and V by 5 bases; bases with no gene match: 9. CDR3: CASSLWTGGAGDTQYF. For the CDR3, the DNA is TGTGCCAGCAGCCTATGGACAGGGGGCGCGGGAGATACGCAGTATTTT.

V usage is TRBV3-1 (or the pseudogene TRBV3-2) and J usage is TRBJ1-3; 9 bases are a match to TRBD1. This CDR3 is built from 17 residues. J was trimmed by 5 bases and V by 2 bases; bases with no gene match: 10. CDR1 and CDR2 (germline): LGHDT, YNNKEL (reference sequence). This CDR3 is CASSQTPGQGYRNTIYF. The CDR3 DNA sequence: TGTGCCAGCAGCCAAACCCCGGGACAGGGATATAGAAACACCATATATTTT.

The genes are TRBV4-1 and TRBJ2-7, with 10 bases aligning to TRBD2. V lost 4 bases and J lost 3; bases outside the gene matches: 3. CDR1 MGHRA and CDR2 YSYEKL come from the germline V gene. The CDR3 has 14 amino acids. CDR3 amino acids: CASSPRTSGYEQYF. CDR3 DNA sequence: TGCGCCAGCAGCCCCAGGACTAGCGGCTACGAGCAGTACTTC.

The chain links TRBV19 to TRBJ1-6, with D possibly matching TRBD1 (5 bases). Trimming removed 5 bases from V and 5 bases from J, with 22 bases in between. This CDR3 has 18 residues. The germline gives CDR1 LNHDA, CDR2 SQIVND (reference sequence). Here the CDR3 reads CASSSKGVPFSDNSPLHF. The DNA for the CDR3 is TGTGCCAGTAGTTCCAAAGGGGTTCCATTCTCTGATAATTCACCCCTCCACTTT.

In this sample, this clone turned up a few times. The CDR3 sequence: CASSYGQLRGYTF. The DNA of the CDR3 is TGTGCCAGCAGTTACGGACAGTTACGAGGCTACACCTTC. V gene TRBV6-2 or TRBV6-3 combines with J gene TRBJ1-2; TRBD1 is a possible D gene (6 bases). Germline CDR1 and CDR2: MNHEY and SVGEGT. There are 13 residues in the CDR3. Deletions cut 2 bases from V and 8 bases from J, with 12 bases between.

The chain couples TRBV6-5 to TRBJ2-7; 7 bases are shared with TRBD2. V gave up 7 bases and J gave up 7 bases; unmatched junction bases: 13. Germline lookup yields CDR1 MNHEY and CDR2 SVGAGI. The CDR3 is 14 residues long. The CDR3 region has the DNA TGTGCCAGCACCCTCAGCGGGGCGGTTAGAGAGCAGTACTTC. It codes for CASTLSGAVREQYF.

This chain uses TRBV6-2 or TRBV6-3 with TRBJ2-7; 8 bases match TRBD2. CDR1 is MNHEY, CDR2 SVGEGT, per germline. Losses at the gene ends were 1 base for V and 4 bases for J; bases not matched to a gene: 6. This CDR3 is 15 amino acids long. The CDR3 reads CASSYWPRGAYEQYF. CDR3 nucleotides: TGTGCCAGCAGTTACTGGCCGCGGGGGGCGTACGAGCAGTACTTC.